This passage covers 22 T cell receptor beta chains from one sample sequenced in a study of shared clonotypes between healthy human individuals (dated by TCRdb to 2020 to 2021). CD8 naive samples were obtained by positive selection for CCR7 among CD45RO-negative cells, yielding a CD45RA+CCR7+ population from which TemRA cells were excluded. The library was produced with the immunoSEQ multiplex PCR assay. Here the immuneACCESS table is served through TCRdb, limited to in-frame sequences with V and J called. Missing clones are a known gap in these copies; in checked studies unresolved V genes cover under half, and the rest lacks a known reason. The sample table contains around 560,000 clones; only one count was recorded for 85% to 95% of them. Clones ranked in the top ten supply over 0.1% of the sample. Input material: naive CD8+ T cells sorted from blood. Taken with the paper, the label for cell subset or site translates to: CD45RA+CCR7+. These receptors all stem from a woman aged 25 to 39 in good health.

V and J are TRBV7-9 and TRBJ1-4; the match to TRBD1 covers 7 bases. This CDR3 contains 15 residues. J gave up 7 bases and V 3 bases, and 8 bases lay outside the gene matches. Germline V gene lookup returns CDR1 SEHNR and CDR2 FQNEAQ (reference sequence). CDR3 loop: CASSFPRGKGEKLFF. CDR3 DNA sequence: TGTGCCAGCAGCTTCCCCAGGGGGAAGGGTGAAAAACTGTTTTTT.

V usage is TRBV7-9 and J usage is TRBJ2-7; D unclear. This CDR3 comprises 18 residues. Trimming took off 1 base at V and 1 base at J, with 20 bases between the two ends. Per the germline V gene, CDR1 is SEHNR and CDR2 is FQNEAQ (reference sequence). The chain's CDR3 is CASSLGPPHDKLSYEQYF. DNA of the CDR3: TGTGCCAGCAGCTTAGGCCCGCCCCATGACAAGTTATCCTACGAGCAGTACTTC.

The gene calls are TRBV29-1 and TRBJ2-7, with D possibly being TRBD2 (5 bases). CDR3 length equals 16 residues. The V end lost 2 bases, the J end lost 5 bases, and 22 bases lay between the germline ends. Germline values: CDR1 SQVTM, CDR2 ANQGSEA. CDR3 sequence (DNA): TGCAGCGTTGAATGGTCGGAAAGAGGGCAGGTTCACGAGCAGTACTTC. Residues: CSVEWSERGQVHEQYF.

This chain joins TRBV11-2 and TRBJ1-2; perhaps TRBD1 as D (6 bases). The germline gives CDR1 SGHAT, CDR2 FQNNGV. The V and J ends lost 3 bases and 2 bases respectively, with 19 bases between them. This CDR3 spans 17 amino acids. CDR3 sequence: CASSFTGIPTTNYGYTF. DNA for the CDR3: TGTGCCAGCAGCTTCACAGGGATACCAACTACAAACTATGGCTACACCTTC.

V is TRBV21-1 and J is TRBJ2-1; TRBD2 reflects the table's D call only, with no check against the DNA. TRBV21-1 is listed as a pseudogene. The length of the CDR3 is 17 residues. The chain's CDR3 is CASSKGLLAGEYNEQFF. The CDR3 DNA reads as TGTGCCAGCAGCAAAGGGTTACTAGCGGGAGAATACAATGAGCAGTTCTTC.

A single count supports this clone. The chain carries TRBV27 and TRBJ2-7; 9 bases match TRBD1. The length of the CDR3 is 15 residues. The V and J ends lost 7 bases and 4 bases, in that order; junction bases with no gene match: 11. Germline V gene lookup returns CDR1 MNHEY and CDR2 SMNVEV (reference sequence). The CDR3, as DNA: TGTGCCAGCACCCACCTAGGACAGGGGATATACGAGCAGTACTTC. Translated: CASTHLGQGIYEQYF.

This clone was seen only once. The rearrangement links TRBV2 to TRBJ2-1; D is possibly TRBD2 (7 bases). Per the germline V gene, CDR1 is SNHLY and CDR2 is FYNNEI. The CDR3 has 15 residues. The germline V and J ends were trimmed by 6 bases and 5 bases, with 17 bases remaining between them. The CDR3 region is CASSATGGGNNEQFF. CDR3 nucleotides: TGTGCCAGCAGCGCCACGGGGGGCGGGAACAATGAGCAGTTCTTC.

CDR3 coding DNA: TGTGCCAGCAGCTTGGACGGGCGTTCCAACTATGGCTACACCTTC. Amino acid sequence: CASSLDGRSNYGYTF. This chain uses TRBV5-4 with TRBJ1-2; D remains unclear. Trimming removed 0 bases from V and 2 bases from J, with 11 bases in between. The CDR3 consists of 15 residues. Looked up from germline, CDR1 is SGHNT and CDR2 is YYREEE (reference sequence).

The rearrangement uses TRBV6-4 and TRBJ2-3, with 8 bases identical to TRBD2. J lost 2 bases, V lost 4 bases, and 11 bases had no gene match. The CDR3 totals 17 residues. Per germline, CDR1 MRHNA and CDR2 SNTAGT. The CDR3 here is CASSAPGLAKLTDTQYF. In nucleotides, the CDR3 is TGTGCCAGCAGTGCTCCCGGACTAGCTAAACTCACAGATACGCAGTATTTT.

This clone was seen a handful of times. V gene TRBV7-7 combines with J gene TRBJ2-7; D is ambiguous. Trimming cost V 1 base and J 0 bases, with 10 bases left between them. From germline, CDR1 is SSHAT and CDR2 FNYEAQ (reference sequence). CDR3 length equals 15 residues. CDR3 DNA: TGTGCCAGCAGCTTAGATGCAGGCAGCTCCTACGAGCAGTACTTC. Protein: CASSLDAGSSYEQYF.

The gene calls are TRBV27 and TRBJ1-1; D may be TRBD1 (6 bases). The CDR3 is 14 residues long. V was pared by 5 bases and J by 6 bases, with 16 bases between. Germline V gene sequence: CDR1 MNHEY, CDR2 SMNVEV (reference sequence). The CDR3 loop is CASSTEGGASEAFF. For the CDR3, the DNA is TGTGCCAGCAGTACTGAGGGGGGGGCTTCTGAAGCTTTCTTT.

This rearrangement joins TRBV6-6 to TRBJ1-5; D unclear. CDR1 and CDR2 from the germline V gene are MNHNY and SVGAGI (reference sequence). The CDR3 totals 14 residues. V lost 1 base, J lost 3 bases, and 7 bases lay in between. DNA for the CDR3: TGTGCCAGCAGTTACTTTGGGGACAATCAGCCCCAGCATTTT. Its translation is CASSYFGDNQPQHF.

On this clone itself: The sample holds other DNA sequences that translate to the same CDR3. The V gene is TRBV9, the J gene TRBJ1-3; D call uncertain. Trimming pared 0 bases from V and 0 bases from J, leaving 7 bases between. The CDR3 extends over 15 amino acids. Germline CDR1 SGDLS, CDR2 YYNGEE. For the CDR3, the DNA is TGTGCCAGCAGCGTAGCGGGTAGCTCTGGAAACACCATATATTTT. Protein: CASSVAGSSGNTIYF.

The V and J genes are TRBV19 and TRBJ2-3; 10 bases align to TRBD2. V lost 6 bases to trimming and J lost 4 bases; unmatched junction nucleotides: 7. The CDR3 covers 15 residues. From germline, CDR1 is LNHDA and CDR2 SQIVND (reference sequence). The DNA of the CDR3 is TGTGCCAGTAGCCCCCAACTAGCGGGATCAGATACGCAGTATTTT. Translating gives CASSPQLAGSDTQYF.

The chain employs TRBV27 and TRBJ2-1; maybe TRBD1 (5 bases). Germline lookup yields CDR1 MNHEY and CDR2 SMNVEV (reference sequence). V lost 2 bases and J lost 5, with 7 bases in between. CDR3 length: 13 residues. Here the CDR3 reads CASSLAGNNEQFF. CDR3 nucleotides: TGTGCCAGCAGTTTAGCAGGGAACAATGAGCAGTTCTTC.

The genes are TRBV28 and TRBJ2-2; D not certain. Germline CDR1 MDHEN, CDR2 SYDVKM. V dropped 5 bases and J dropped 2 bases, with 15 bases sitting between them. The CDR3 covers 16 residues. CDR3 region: CASSLIGGENTGELFF. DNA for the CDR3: TGTGCCAGCAGTCTGATTGGTGGGGAAAACACCGGGGAGCTGTTTTTT.

The CDR3 nucleotides read TGTGCCAGCAGTTTAGGGGGGACAGGGCATGAAGCTTTCTTT. This translates into CASSLGGTGHEAFF. The rearrangement links TRBV27 to TRBJ1-1; the match to TRBD1 covers 9 bases. Trimming cost V 2 bases and J 7 bases; bases outside gene matches: 5. Germline CDR1 MNHEY, CDR2 SMNVEV (reference sequence). This CDR3 has 14 residues.

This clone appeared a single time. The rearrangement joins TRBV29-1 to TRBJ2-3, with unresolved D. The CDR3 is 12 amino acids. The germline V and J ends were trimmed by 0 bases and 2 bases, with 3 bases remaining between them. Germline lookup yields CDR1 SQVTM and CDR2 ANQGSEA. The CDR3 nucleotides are TGCAGCGTTGAAGAGACCACAGATACGCAGTATTTT. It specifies CSVEETTDTQYF.

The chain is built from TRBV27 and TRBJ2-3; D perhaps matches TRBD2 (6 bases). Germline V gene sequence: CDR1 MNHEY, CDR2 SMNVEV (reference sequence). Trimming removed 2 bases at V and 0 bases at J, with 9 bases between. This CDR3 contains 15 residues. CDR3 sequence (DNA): TGTGCCAGCAGTTTACTAGCGTCTAGCACAGATACGCAGTATTTT. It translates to CASSLLASSTDTQYF.

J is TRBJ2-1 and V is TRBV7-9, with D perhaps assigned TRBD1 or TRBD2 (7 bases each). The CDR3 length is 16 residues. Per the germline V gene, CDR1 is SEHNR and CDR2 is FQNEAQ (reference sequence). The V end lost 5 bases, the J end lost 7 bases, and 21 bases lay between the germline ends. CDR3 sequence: CASSPRGGGSKNEQFF. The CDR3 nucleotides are TGTGCCAGCAGCCCAAGAGGGGGCGGGAGTAAAAATGAGCAGTTCTTC.

The CDR3 region has the DNA TGTGCCAGTAGTATAGGGAGAATTGTGGATACGCAGTATTTT. This encodes CASSIGRIVDTQYF. This sequence joins TRBV19 and TRBJ2-3; D uncertain. The V gene lost 1 base and the J gene lost 6 bases, with 11 bases spanning the gap. Germline values: CDR1 LNHDA, CDR2 SQIVND (reference sequence). The CDR3 runs to 14 residues.

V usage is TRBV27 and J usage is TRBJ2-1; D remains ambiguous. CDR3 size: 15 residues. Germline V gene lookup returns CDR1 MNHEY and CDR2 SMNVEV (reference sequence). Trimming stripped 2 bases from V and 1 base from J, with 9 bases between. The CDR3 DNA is TGTGCCAGCAGTTTAGCGGCAGCATCCTACAATGAGCAGTTCTTC. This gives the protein CASSLAAASYNEQFF.